Below, 11 T cell receptor beta chains from the same sample are listed, as sequenced in a study of cytomegalovirus exposure and HLA in healthy donors. PCR amplification relied on 60 Vbeta primers (plus 13 Jbeta primers). Sequencing used immunoSEQ multiplex PCR; TCRdb keeps in-frame clones, though not all of them. The sample shows 190,000 or so clones, 82% of them seen only once. Sequencing was performed on PBMCs. The origin of the receptors is a boy between 2 and 10 years old in good health and CMV-seronegative.

This clone was picked up one time. The chain uses TRBV7-2 and TRBJ2-1; 8 nucleotides align to TRBD2. After removal of 1 base from V and 7 bases from J, the junction contained 9 bases not matched to a gene. CDR3 size: 16 residues. Germline CDR1 and CDR2: SGHTA and FQGNSA. The CDR3 sequence: CASSLGSGLVRNEQFF. CDR3 nucleotides: TGTGCCAGCAGCTTAGGGTCGGGACTAGTTCGGAATGAGCAGTTCTTC.

The V call is TRBV4-3, the J call TRBJ2-7; unclear D gene. CDR1 is LGHNA and CDR2 is YSLEER in the germline V gene. The V and J ends lost 1 base and 1 base respectively, with 14 bases between them. The CDR3 runs to 16 residues. The CDR3, as DNA: TGCGCCAGCAGCCAAGGTGCAGGAACAGATTCCTACGAGCAGTACTTC. Its protein is CASSQGAGTDSYEQYF.

The CDR3 DNA follows: TGTGCCAGCAGCTTAGACAGGGGCGGATACGAGCAGTACTTC. It encodes CASSLDRGGYEQYF. This sequence joins TRBV7-2 and TRBJ2-7; 7 nucleotides agree with TRBD1. From germline, CDR1 is SGHTA and CDR2 FQGNSA. The trim removed 1 base at V and 4 bases at J, leaving 4 bases unmatched. This CDR3 region has 14 residues.

V usage is TRBV6-6 and J usage is TRBJ2-3, with D possibly being TRBD1 (5 bases). Trimming left V 8 bases short and J 2 bases short, with 14 bases between. Germline V gene sequence: CDR1 MNHNY, CDR2 SVGAGI (reference sequence). CDR3 size: 14 residues. Here the CDR3 DNA reads TGTGCCAGCCGGTTCGACAGTTTCACAGATACGCAGTATTTT. Translated, it gives CASRFDSFTDTQYF.

The chain carries TRBV10-2 and TRBJ1-6; 7 bases are shared with TRBD1. The CDR3 runs 16 residues. Germline V CDR1 and CDR2: WSHSY, SAAADI. J was trimmed by 10 bases and V by 10 bases; bases with no gene match: 19. CDR3 nucleotide sequence: TGCGCCACCGCCCTTACCGTACAGGGGAATACCTCACCCCTCCACTTT. Protein sequence: CATALTVQGNTSPLHF.

The genes are TRBV6-5 and TRBJ1-2; 12 nucleotides match TRBD1. Unmatched junction bases numbered 1, after V lost 6 bases and J lost 8 bases. Germline loops: CDR1 MNHEY, CDR2 SVGAGI. The CDR3 spans 12 residues. The CDR3 reads CASRGTGGGYTF. CDR3 nucleotide sequence: TGTGCCAGCAGGGGGACAGGGGGCGGCTACACCTTC.

The J gene is TRBJ1-6, the V gene TRBV15; 10 bases map to TRBD1. V lost 2 bases, J lost 9 bases, and 4 bases stayed unmatched. The germline CDR1 and CDR2 sequences are LNHNV and YYDKDF (reference sequence). This CDR3 spans 15 amino acids. The CDR3 DNA reads as TGTGCCACCAGCAGAACCGGGACAGGGGTTTCACCCCTCCACTTT. It yields the protein CATSRTGTGVSPLHF.

J is TRBJ2-4 and V is TRBV11-3; 9 bases match TRBD2. The CDR3 spans 20 residues. Trimming at V came to 0 bases and at J to 0 bases, leaving 12 bases not matched to a gene. Germline CDR1 SGHNT, CDR2 YENEEA. In DNA, the CDR3 is TGTGCCAGCAGCTTAGATGGGGGACTAGCTCTGGCTATAGCCAAAAACATTCAGTACTTC. Encoded protein: CASSLDGGLALAIAKNIQYF. The full variable domain, in which reference TRBV11-3 and TRBJ2-4 provide the parts outside the CDR3, is EAGVVQSPRYKIIEKKQPVAFWCNPISGHNTLYWYLQNLGQGPELLIRYENEEAVDDSQLPKDRFSAERLKGVDSTLKIQPAELGDSAVYLCASSLDGGLALAIAKNIQYFGAGTRLSVL.

This clone showed up just once. The chain is built from TRBV21-1 and TRBJ2-1; TRBD2, the table's D call, was not compared with the DNA. TRBV21-1 is flagged as a pseudogene. The CDR3 runs 15 residues. CDR3 loop: CASSKAGRTYNEQFF. In nucleotides, the CDR3 is TGTGCCAGCAGCAAAGCCGGGAGGACCTACAATGAGCAGTTCTTC.

The rearrangement uses TRBV5-1 and TRBJ1-1, with a tentative D call TRBD1 (5 bases). The CDR3 totals 13 residues. V was shortened by 5 bases and J by 4 bases, with 12 bases between the two germline ends. Germline V lookup: CDR1 SGHRS, CDR2 YFSETQ. Written as DNA, the CDR3 is TGCGCCAGCAGTTCGGGGGTGGGCACTGAAGCTTTCTTT. Translation gives CASSSGVGTEAFF.

The chain carries TRBV27 and TRBJ2-5; possible D gene TRBD2, 6 bases. V dropped 5 bases and J dropped 1 base, with 20 bases sitting between them. The CDR3 length is 17 residues. Germline CDR1 reads MNHEY; CDR2 reads SMNVEV (reference sequence). As DNA, the CDR3 is TGTGCCAGCAGTCCCCTGGGGGGTCCTAAAGTCCAAGAGACCCAGTACTTC. Encoded protein: CASSPLGGPKVQETQYF.